Below are 9 T cell receptor beta chains sequenced from a single sample in a study of CD8 T cells in Susac syndrome. It was with random hexamers that 0.5 to 1 ug RNA was reverse transcribed. MiXCR, run by TCRdb on the immunoSEQ multiplex PCR reads, gives a single entry per CDR3 protein. The table lists around 130,000 distinct CDR3 sequences, roughly 95% of them singletons. The source material was CD4+ T cells from PBMCs. All receptors come from a human donor with Susac syndrome.

The chain joins TRBV20-1 to TRBJ1-5; D possibly corresponds to TRBD1 (5 bases). This CDR3 comprises 15 residues. Germline assignment: CDR1 DFQATT and CDR2 SNEGSKA (reference sequence). The V gene lost 3 bases and the J gene lost 1 base, with 13 bases spanning the gap. This chain's CDR3 is CSASGARVSNQPQHF. DNA for the CDR3: TGCAGTGCTAGTGGGGCCAGGGTGAGCAATCAGCCCCAGCATTTT.

The rearrangement links TRBV5-1 to TRBJ1-1, with unresolved D. Trimming took off 1 base at V and 1 base at J, with 8 bases between the two ends. CDR3 length: 14 amino acids. Germline V CDR1 and CDR2: SGHRS, YFSETQ. CDR3 region: CASSLKRGNTEAFF. The CDR3 DNA sequence: TGCGCCAGCAGCTTGAAACGTGGGAACACTGAAGCTTTCTTT.

DNA for the CDR3: TGCAGTGCGCGGACTAGCGGGAGAGAGACCCAGTACTTC. Protein: CSARTSGRETQYF. The V gene is TRBV20-1, the J gene TRBJ2-5; 13 nucleotides agree with TRBD2. V lost 6 bases, J lost 4 bases, and 2 bases stayed unmatched. Germline loops: CDR1 DFQATT, CDR2 SNEGSKA (reference sequence). The CDR3 runs 13 residues.

This clonotype occurred once. The chain has TRBV7-2 and TRBJ1-1, with 9 bases lining up with TRBD1. The CDR3 has 17 amino acids. V was clipped by 4 bases and J by 5 bases; unmatched bases: 14. CDR1 is SGHTA and CDR2 is FQGNSA in the germline V gene. CDR3 coding DNA: TGTGCCAGCAGCTCTGTAGGGACAGGGAGGGGAAAAACTGAAGCTTTCTTT. This gives the protein CASSSVGTGRGKTEAFF.

This clonotype was counted once. This chain uses TRBV9 with TRBJ2-5; D remains ambiguous. CDR1 is SGDLS, CDR2 YYNGEE, per germline. The CDR3 has 15 residues. V lost 0 bases and J 2 bases, leaving 11 bases between the germline ends. The CDR3 DNA reads TGTGCCAGCAGCGTAGCTATGGCTGATCAAGAGACCCAGTACTTC. Its protein is CASSVAMADQETQYF. Full variable domain (remainder filled in from reference TRBV9 and TRBJ2-5): DSGVTQTPKHLITATGQRVTLRCSPRSGDLSVYWYQQSLDQGLQFLIQYYNGEERAKGNILERFSAQQFPDLHSELNLSSLELGDSALYFCASSVAMADQETQYFGPGTRLLVL.

V and J are TRBV20-1 and TRBJ2-1; 8 bases are a match to TRBD2. Per germline, CDR1 DFQATT and CDR2 SNEGSKA (reference sequence). This CDR3 is built from 14 residues. Trimming cost V 7 bases and J 3 bases; bases outside gene matches: 8. This CDR3 reads CSVPRGLGYNEQFF. CDR3 sequence (DNA): TGCAGTGTACCACGGGGACTAGGCTACAATGAGCAGTTCTTC.

The CDR3 is CSVGAGANTGELFF. CDR3 bases: TGCAGCGTGGGGGCGGGAGCGAACACCGGGGAGCTGTTTTTT. The rearrangement uses TRBV29-1 and TRBJ2-2; D perhaps matches TRBD2 (7 bases). The germline V gene encodes CDR1 SQVTM and CDR2 ANQGSEA. Trimming cost V 6 bases and J 0 bases, with 11 bases left between them. There are 14 residues in the CDR3.

The chain combines TRBV4-2 with TRBJ1-2; D gene uncertain. Germline V CDR1 and CDR2: LGHNA, YNFKEQ. The V and J ends lost 0 bases and 5 bases respectively, with 4 bases between them. This CDR3 has 12 residues. The CDR3 protein is CASSQDQYGYTF. The CDR3 DNA follows: TGTGCCAGCAGCCAAGACCAGTATGGCTACACCTTC.

This chain connects TRBV6-5 to TRBJ2-7, with TRBD1 matching 10 bases. Germline V lookup: CDR1 MNHEY, CDR2 SVGAGI. The V gene end was trimmed by 5 bases and the J gene end by 3 bases; junction bases not matched to a gene: 7. The CDR3 length is 15 residues. The chain's CDR3 is CASSPPGQGYYEQYF. DNA of the CDR3: TGTGCCAGCAGTCCTCCGGGACAGGGGTACTACGAGCAGTACTTC.